One T cell receptor (beta chain) is described in this entry. The record originates from a study of cytomegalovirus exposure and HLA in healthy donors. This table comes from immunoSEQ multiplex PCR, and its TCRdb copy is limited to in-frame clones, with some not included. The profile shows roughly 130,000 clones, about nine tenths of them singletons. Trimming cost V 5 bases and J 14 bases, with 24 bases left between them. Germline CDR1 and CDR2: LNHNV and YYDKDF (reference sequence). The CDR3 length is 15 residues. The rearrangement uses TRBV15 and TRBJ1-4; D not resolved. Sequenced input: PBMCs. This clonotype originated in a man between 18 and 29 years old in good health and CMV-seronegative. CDR3 coding DNA: TGTGCCACCAGCTACGACACTCGCCTAGGAGGAGAGCTGTTTTTT. Its protein is CATSYDTRLGGELFF.